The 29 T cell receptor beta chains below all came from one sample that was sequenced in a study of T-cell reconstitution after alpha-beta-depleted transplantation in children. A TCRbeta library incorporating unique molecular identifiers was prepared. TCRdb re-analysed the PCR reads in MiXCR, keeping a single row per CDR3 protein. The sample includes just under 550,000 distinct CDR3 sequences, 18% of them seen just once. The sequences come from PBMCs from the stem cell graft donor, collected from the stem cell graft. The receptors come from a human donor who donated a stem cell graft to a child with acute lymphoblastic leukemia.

The CDR3 nucleotides are TGCGCCAGCAGCCACGGGAACCTGGGGTCCTACGAGCAGTACTTC. Translation gives CASSHGNLGSYEQYF. This chain uses TRBV5-1 with TRBJ2-7, with D tentatively TRBD2 (5 bases). Trimming pared 4 bases from V and 1 base from J, leaving 15 bases between. CDR3 size: 15 residues. Germline assignment: CDR1 SGHRS and CDR2 YFSETQ.

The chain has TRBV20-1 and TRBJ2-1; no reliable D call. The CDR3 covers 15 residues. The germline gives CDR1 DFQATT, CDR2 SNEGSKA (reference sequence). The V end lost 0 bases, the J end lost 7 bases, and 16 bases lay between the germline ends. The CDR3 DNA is TGCAGTGCTAGAGATCTTCAAGGACCGAGGAATGAGCAGTTCTTC. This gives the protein CSARDLQGPRNEQFF.

The CDR3: CSAKPSGEIYEQYF. The CDR3 DNA sequence: TGCAGTGCGAAACCTAGCGGAGAGATCTACGAGCAGTACTTC. The chain links TRBV20-1 to TRBJ2-7; the match to TRBD2 covers 7 bases. This CDR3 contains 14 residues. CDR1 is DFQATT and CDR2 is SNEGSKA in the germline V gene (reference sequence). The ends lost 6 bases at V and 3 bases at J; junction bases unmatched: 11.

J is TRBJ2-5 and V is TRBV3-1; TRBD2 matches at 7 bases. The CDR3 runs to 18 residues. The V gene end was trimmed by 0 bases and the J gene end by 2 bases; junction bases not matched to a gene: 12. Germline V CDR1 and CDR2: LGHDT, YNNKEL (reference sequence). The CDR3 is CASSQDRIAGLGQETQYF. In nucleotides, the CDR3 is TGTGCCAGCAGCCAAGATAGGATAGCGGGTTTGGGTCAAGAGACCCAGTACTTC.

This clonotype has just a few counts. CDR3: CASSLALRGRGAYNEQFF. Written as DNA, the CDR3 is TGTGCCAGCAGCTTAGCGCTCAGGGGCAGGGGAGCCTACAATGAGCAGTTCTTC. The chain recombines TRBV7-2 with TRBJ2-1, with a weak D call TRBD1 (6 bases). V lost 0 bases and J lost 2, with 17 bases in between. The CDR3 consists of 18 residues. Germline V CDR1 and CDR2: SGHTA, FQGNSA.

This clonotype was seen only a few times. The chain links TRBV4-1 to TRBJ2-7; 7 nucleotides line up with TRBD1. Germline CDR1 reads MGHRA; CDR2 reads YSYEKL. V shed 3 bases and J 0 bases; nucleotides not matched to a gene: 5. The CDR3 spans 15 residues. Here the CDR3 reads CASSHRTGSSYEQYF. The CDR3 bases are TGCGCCAGCAGCCACCGGACAGGATCCTCCTACGAGCAGTACTTC.

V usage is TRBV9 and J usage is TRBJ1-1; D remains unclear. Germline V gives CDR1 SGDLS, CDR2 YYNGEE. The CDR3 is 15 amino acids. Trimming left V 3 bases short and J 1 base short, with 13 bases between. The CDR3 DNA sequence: TGTGCCAGCAGCGCTACCCACAAAGGGAACACTGAAGCTTTCTTT. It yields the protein CASSATHKGNTEAFF.

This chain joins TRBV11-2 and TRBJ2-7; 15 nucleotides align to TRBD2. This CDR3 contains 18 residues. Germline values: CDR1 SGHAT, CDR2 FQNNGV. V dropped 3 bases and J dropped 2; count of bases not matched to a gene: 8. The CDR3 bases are TGTGCCAGCAGCTTGATAGGACTAGCGGGAGGGGTTGCCTACGAGCAGTACTTC. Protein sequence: CASSLIGLAGGVAYEQYF.

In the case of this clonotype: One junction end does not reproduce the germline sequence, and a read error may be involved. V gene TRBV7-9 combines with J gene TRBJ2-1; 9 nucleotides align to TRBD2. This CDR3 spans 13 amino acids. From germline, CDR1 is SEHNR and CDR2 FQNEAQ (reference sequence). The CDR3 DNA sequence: TGTGCCGGCACCCGAGCGGGAGGTAGTGAGCAGTTCTTT. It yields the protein CAGTRAGGSEQFF.

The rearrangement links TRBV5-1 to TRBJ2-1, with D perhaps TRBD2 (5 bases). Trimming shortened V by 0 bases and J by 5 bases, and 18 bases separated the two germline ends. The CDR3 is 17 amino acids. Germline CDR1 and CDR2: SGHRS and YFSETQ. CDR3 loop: CASSLGSVRVPDNEQFF. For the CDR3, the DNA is TGCGCCAGCAGCTTGGGATCAGTGAGGGTCCCTGACAATGAGCAGTTCTTC.

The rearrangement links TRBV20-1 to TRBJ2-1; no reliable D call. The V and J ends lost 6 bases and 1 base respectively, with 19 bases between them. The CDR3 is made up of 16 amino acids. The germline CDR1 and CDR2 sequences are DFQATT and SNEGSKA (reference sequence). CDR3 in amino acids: CSAKNRAGASYNEQFF. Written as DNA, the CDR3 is TGCAGTGCCAAGAACAGAGCCGGAGCGTCCTACAATGAGCAGTTCTTC.

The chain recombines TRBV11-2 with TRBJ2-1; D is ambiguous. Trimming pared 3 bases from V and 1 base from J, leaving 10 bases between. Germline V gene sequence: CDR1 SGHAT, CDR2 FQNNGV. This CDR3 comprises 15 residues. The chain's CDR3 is CASSFVGNSYNEQFF. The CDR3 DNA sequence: TGTGCCAGCAGCTTTGTCGGTAATTCCTACAATGAGCAGTTCTTC.

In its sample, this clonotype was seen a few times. CDR3 DNA: TGTGCCAGCAGCTTAATAAGAGCTAGCGGGTACACAGATACGCAGTATTTT. Its protein product is CASSLIRASGYTDTQYF. V is TRBV7-3 and J is TRBJ2-3, with 8 nucleotides matching TRBD2. The CDR3 is 17 residues long. V shed 1 base and J 2 bases; nucleotides not matched to a gene: 8. Germline CDR1 SGHTA, CDR2 FQGTGA.

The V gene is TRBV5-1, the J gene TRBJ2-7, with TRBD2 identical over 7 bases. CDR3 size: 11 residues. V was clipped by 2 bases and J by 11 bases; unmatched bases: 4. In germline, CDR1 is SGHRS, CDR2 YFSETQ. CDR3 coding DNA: TGCGCCAGCAGCTTTCGGGGGGAGAAGTACTTC. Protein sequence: CASSFRGEKYF.

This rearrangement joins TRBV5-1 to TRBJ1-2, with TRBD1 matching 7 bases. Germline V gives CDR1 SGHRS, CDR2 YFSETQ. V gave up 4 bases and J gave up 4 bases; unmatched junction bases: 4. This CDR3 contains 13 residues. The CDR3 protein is CASSLTGVYGYTF. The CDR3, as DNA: TGCGCCAGCAGCCTCACAGGGGTCTATGGCTACACCTTC.

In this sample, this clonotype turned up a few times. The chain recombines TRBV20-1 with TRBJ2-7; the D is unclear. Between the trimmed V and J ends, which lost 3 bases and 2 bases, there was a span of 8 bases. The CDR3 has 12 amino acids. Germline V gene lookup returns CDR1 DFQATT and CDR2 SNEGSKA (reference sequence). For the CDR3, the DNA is TGCAGTGCTAGTGGGTTTACCTACGAGCAGTACTTC. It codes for CSASGFTYEQYF.

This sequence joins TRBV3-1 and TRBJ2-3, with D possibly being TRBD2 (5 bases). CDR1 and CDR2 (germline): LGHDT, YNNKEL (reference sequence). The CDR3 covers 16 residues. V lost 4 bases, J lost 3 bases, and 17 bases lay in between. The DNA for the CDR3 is TGTGCCAGCAGCCCCGGTTCGGGAAGAGTGACAGATACGCAGTATTTT. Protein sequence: CASSPGSGRVTDTQYF.

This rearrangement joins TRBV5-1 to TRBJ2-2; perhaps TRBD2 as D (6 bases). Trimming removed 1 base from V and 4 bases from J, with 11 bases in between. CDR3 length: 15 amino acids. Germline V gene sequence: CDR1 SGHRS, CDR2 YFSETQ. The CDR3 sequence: CASSLREGGTGELFF. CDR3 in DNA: TGCGCCAGCAGCTTGCGAGAGGGAGGCACCGGGGAGCTGTTTTTT. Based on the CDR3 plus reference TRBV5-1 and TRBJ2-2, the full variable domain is KAGVTQTPRYLIKTRGQQVTLSCSPISGHRSVSWYQQTPGQGLQFLFEYFSETQRNKGNFPGRFSGRQFSNSRSEMNVSTLELGDSALYLCASSLREGGTGELFFGEGSRLTVL.

The CDR3 coding sequence is TGTGCCAGCAGTTTCGGACAGGGGGTACAGCCCCAGCATTTT. It codes for CASSFGQGVQPQHF. The genes are TRBV27 and TRBJ1-5, with 10 positions matching TRBD1. This CDR3 region has 14 residues. Germline CDR1 reads MNHEY; CDR2 reads SMNVEV (reference sequence). V shed 3 bases and J 7 bases; nucleotides not matched to a gene: 3.

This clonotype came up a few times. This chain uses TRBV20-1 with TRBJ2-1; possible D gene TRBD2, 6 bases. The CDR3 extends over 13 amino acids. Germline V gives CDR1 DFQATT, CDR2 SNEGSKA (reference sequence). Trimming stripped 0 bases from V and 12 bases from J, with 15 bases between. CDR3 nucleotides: TGCAGTGCTAGAGATAGGCTAGCGAGAGGGCAGTTCTTC. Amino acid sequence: CSARDRLARGQFF.

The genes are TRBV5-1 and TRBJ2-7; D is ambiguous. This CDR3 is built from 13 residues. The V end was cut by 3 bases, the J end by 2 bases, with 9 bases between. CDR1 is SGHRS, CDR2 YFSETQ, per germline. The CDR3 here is CASSWSLAYEQYF. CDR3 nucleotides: TGCGCCAGCAGCTGGAGTCTGGCCTACGAGCAGTACTTC. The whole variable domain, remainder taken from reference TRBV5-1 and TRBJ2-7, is KAGVTQTPRYLIKTRGQQVTLSCSPISGHRSVSWYQQTPGQGLQFLFEYFSETQRNKGNFPGRFSGRQFSNSRSEMNVSTLELGDSALYLCASSWSLAYEQYFGPGTRLTVT.

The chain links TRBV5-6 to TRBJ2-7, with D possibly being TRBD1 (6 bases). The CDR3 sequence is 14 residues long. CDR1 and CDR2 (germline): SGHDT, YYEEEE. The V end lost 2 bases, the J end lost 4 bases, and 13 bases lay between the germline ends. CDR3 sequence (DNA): TGTGCCAGCAGCTTAGGTGCAGGGGATTACGAGCAGTACTTC. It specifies CASSLGAGDYEQYF.

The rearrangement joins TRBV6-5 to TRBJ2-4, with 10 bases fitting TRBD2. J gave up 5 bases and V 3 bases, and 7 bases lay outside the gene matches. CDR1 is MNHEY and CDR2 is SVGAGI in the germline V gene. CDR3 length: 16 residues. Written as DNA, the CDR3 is TGTGCCAGCAGTTATCCTAGCGGGAGTAGGGAAAACATTCAGTACTTC. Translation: CASSYPSGSRENIQYF.

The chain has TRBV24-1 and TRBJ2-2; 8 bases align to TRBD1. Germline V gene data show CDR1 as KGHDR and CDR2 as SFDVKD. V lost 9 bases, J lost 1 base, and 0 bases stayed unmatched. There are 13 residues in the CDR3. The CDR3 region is CATGTGNTGELFF. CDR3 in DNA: TGTGCCACCGGGACAGGGAACACCGGGGAGCTGTTTTTT.

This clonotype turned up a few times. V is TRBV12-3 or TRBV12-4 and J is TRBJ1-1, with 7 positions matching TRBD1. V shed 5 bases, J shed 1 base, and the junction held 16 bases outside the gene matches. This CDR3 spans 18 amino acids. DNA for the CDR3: TGTGCCAGCAGTCCGTCGGGACAGATAAACCCATGGAACACTGAAGCTTTCTTT. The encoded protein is CASSPSGQINPWNTEAFF.

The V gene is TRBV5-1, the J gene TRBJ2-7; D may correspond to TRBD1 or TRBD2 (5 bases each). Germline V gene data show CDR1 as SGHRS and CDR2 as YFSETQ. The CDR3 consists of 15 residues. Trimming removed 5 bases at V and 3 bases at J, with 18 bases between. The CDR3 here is CASRLSGTVFYEQYF. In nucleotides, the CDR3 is TGCGCCAGCAGACTGTCCGGGACCGTCTTCTACGAGCAGTACTTC.

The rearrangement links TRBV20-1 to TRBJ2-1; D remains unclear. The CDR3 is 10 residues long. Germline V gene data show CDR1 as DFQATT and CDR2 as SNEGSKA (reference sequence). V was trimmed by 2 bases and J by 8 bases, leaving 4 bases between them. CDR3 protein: CSARRDEQFF. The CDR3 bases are TGCAGTGCTAGACGAGATGAGCAGTTCTTC.

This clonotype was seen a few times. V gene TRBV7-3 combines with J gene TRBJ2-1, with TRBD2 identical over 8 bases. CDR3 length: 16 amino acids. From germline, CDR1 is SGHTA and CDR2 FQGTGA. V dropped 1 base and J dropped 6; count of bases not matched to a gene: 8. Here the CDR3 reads CASSLIPGGKFNEQFF. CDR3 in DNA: TGTGCCAGCAGCTTAATCCCGGGAGGGAAGTTCAATGAGCAGTTCTTC.

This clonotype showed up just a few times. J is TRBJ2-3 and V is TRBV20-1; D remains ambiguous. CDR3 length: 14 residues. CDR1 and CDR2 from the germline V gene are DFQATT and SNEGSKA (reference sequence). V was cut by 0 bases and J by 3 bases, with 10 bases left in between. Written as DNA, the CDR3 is TGCAGTGCTAGAGAAGGCTATAATACAGATACGCAGTATTTT. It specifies CSAREGYNTDTQYF.